These 17 T cell receptor beta chains share one sample of origin, sequenced in a study of cytomegalovirus exposure and HLA in healthy donors. Profiling relied on immunoSEQ multiplex PCR, and the TCRdb table lists in-frame clones only, not all of them. The sample yields about 200,000 clones, around 86% seen once. The material sequenced was PBMCs. These TCRs come from a young woman in good health and CMV-seropositive.

The CDR3 sequence is CASRGSGNTIYF. Written as DNA, the CDR3 is TGTGCCAGTCGGGGCTCTGGAAACACCATATATTTT. The chain links TRBV6-6 to TRBJ1-3; D uncertain. CDR1 is MNHNY, CDR2 SVGAGI, per germline (reference sequence). V was shortened by 9 bases and J by 0 bases, with 6 bases between the two germline ends. This CDR3 region has 12 residues.

This chain links TRBV11-2 with TRBJ2-7, with 10 bases matching TRBD2. Germline V lookup: CDR1 SGHAT, CDR2 FQNNGV. The V segment lost 7 bases and the J segment 4 bases; nucleotides outside the gene matches: 4. The CDR3 sequence is 13 residues long. The chain's CDR3 is CASKVAGGYEQYF. CDR3 DNA sequence: TGTGCCAGCAAGGTAGCGGGAGGTTACGAGCAGTACTTC. The full variable domain, completed using reference TRBV11-2 and TRBJ2-7, is EAGVAQSPRYKIIEKRQSVAFWCNPISGHATLYWYQQILGQGPKLLIQFQNNGVVDDSQLPKDRFSAERLKGVDSTLKIQPAKLEDSAVYLCASKVAGGYEQYFGPGTRLTVT.

The V and J genes are TRBV5-4 and TRBJ1-5; D is perhaps TRBD1 (5 bases). There are 14 residues in the CDR3. Germline V gene data show CDR1 as SGHNT and CDR2 as YYREEE (reference sequence). The V end was cut by 2 bases, the J end by 4 bases, with 10 bases between. The CDR3 nucleotides are TGTGCCAGCAGCTTCCAGGGTGGTAATCAGCCCCAGCATTTT. Translating gives CASSFQGGNQPQHF.

This chain links TRBV19 with TRBJ1-2; unclear D gene. The germline V gene has CDR1 LNHDA and CDR2 SQIVND (reference sequence). The germline V and J ends were trimmed by 11 bases and 6 bases, with 13 bases remaining between them. The CDR3 runs to 11 residues. The CDR3 here is CALVEPDGYTF. The CDR3 region has the DNA TGTGCCCTAGTGGAACCTGATGGCTACACCTTC.

The chain couples TRBV5-1 to TRBJ2-3; 14 nucleotides align to TRBD2. V lost 3 bases to trimming and J lost 5 bases; unmatched junction nucleotides: 2. This CDR3 contains 15 residues. The V gene's germline CDR1 is SGHRS and CDR2 YFSETQ. CDR3 in DNA: TGCGCCAGCAGCTGGGGACTAGCGGGAGTAGATACGCAGTATTTT. Amino acid sequence: CASSWGLAGVDTQYF.

This chain uses TRBV19 with TRBJ1-5, with 7 bases that match TRBD1. This CDR3 contains 13 residues. Per germline, CDR1 LNHDA and CDR2 SQIVND (reference sequence). The DNA for the CDR3 is TGTGGGGTCGGGACAGACCCTAATCAGCCCCAGCATTTT. It is translated as CGVGTDPNQPQHF.

The chain carries TRBV12-5 and TRBJ2-5; D uncertain. Trimming removed 2 bases at V and 1 base at J, with 5 bases between. This CDR3 contains 13 residues. The germline V gene has CDR1 LGHNT and CDR2 FRNRAP. The CDR3 here is CASGLNIQETQYF. The CDR3 bases are TGTGCTAGTGGTTTGAATATCCAAGAGACCCAGTACTTC.

The table lists this clone with a few counts. This chain links TRBV20-1 with TRBJ1-2, with a possible D match to TRBD1 (5 bases). The CDR3 has 11 residues. The germline gives CDR1 DFQATT, CDR2 SNEGSKA (reference sequence). The CDR3 DNA follows: TGCAGCTCGGGGGGACCCGGTGGCTACACCTTC. This gives the protein CSSGGPGGYTF.

The chain is built from TRBV27 and TRBJ2-7, with 9 bases identical to TRBD1. After removal of 7 bases from V and 1 base from J, the junction contained 8 bases not matched to a gene. CDR3 length: 15 residues. Germline CDR1 and CDR2: MNHEY and SMNVEV (reference sequence). The CDR3 region is CASTFGTGSSYEQYF. The CDR3 DNA is TGTGCCAGCACCTTTGGGACAGGGAGTTCCTACGAGCAGTACTTC.

This clone was counted a single time. The rearrangement uses TRBV4-1 and TRBJ2-1; TRBD1 might be the D (5 bases). Germline V gene data show CDR1 as MGHRA and CDR2 as YSYEKL. The CDR3 spans 15 residues. The V end lost 3 bases, the J end lost 4 bases, and 13 bases lay between the germline ends. In DNA form, the CDR3 reads TGCGCCAGCAGCCATGATAGGGGATTATACAATGAGCAGTTCTTC. It codes for CASSHDRGLYNEQFF.

V gene TRBV27 combines with J gene TRBJ2-7, with TRBD2 matching 12 bases. The CDR3 spans 18 residues. J was trimmed by 4 bases and V by 5 bases; bases with no gene match: 15. From germline, CDR1 is MNHEY and CDR2 SMNVEV (reference sequence). The DNA of the CDR3 is TGTGCCAGCAGTCTTCAGATACTAGCGGGGGGCCCTCAGTACGAGCAGTACTTC. This sequence encodes CASSLQILAGGPQYEQYF.

This clone was observed a handful of times. This rearrangement joins TRBV9 to TRBJ2-5; 14 positions agree with TRBD2. Germline CDR1 reads SGDLS; CDR2 reads YYNGEE. The ends lost 3 bases at V and 2 bases at J; junction bases unmatched: 0. This CDR3 has 15 residues. CDR3 DNA sequence: TGTGCCAGCAGCGGGACTAGCGGGAGGCAAGAGACCCAGTACTTC. The encoded protein is CASSGTSGRQETQYF.

This clone was counted a single time. The chain has TRBV25-1 and TRBJ2-1, with 8 bases fitting TRBD1. There are 15 residues in the CDR3. V lost 0 bases and J lost 8; bases outside the gene matches: 6. Per the germline V gene, CDR1 is MGHDK and CDR2 is SYGVNS. CDR3 nucleotide sequence: TGTGCCAGCAGTGAATATAACAGGGGGACCTATGAGCAGTTCTTC. Translation gives CASSEYNRGTYEQFF. Full variable domain (remainder filled in from reference TRBV25-1 and TRBJ2-1): EADIYQTPRYLVIGTGKKITLECSQTMGHDKMYWYQQDPGMELHLIHYSYGVNSTEKGDLSSESTVSRIRTEHFPLTLESARPSHTSQYLCASSEYNRGTYEQFFGPGTRLTVL.

The chain recombines TRBV2 with TRBJ2-5; tentative D call: TRBD2 (5 bases). V shed 4 bases and J shed 5 bases, with 14 bases lying between them. The CDR3 is made up of 14 amino acids. Germline lookup yields CDR1 SNHLY and CDR2 FYNNEI. CDR3 residues: CASSGASWRETQYF. In DNA, the CDR3 is TGTGCCAGCAGTGGCGCCTCTTGGAGGGAGACCCAGTACTTC.

V is TRBV5-1 and J is TRBJ2-5; D is undetermined. CDR1 and CDR2 (germline): SGHRS, YFSETQ. Trimming pared 6 bases from V and 0 bases from J, leaving 9 bases between. The CDR3 is 13 amino acids. As DNA, the CDR3 is TGCGCCAGCACTCTAGAGTACCAAGAGACCCAGTACTTC. It yields the protein CASTLEYQETQYF.

V is TRBV4-1 and J is TRBJ2-7, with 8 bases identical to TRBD2. Germline CDR1 is MGHRA and CDR2 is YSYEKL. With V trimmed by 0 bases and J by 3 bases, 10 bases remained unmatched. This CDR3 has 17 amino acids. The CDR3 loop reads CASSQDGGVAGRYEQYF. CDR3 nucleotides: TGCGCCAGCAGCCAAGATGGCGGAGTAGCGGGGCGCTACGAGCAGTACTTC.

V is TRBV30 and J is TRBJ1-1; a possible D gene is TRBD1 (6 bases). The CDR3 sequence is 13 residues long. The germline V and J ends were trimmed by 6 bases and 2 bases, with 13 bases remaining between them. The V gene's germline CDR1 is GTSNPN and CDR2 SVGIG (reference sequence). CDR3 region: CACIGGPNTEAFF. The CDR3 coding sequence is TGTGCCTGCATCGGGGGGCCAAACACTGAAGCTTTCTTT.